The 5 T cell receptor beta chains below all came from one sample that was sequenced in a study of T cell changes during pregnancy in multiple sclerosis. Some clones are missing from TCRdb's copy, which holds only in-frame ones; the method was immunoSEQ multiplex PCR. This table holds approximately 60,000 clones, about 91% found once. Specimen: peripheral blood, collected before pregnancy. These receptors were collected from a female donor with multiple sclerosis, enrolled in a pregnancy study.

Only a few counts were recorded for this clone. Distinct nucleotide sequences in the sample also encode this CDR3. The chain has TRBV6-5 and TRBJ1-6; D not resolved. The CDR3 loop spans 13 amino acids. The V end was cut by 0 bases, the J end by 10 bases, with 7 bases between. Germline CDR1 MNHEY, CDR2 SVGAGI. The CDR3 DNA sequence: TGTGCCAGCAGTTACTCGACGGGGTCACCCCTCCACTTT. Encoded protein: CASSYSTGSPLHF.

The V call is TRBV13, the J call TRBJ1-3; tentative D call: TRBD1 (5 bases). Germline loops: CDR1 PRHDT, CDR2 FYEKMQ (reference sequence). V dropped 3 bases and J dropped 2 bases, with 11 bases sitting between them. The CDR3 covers 15 residues. CDR3 in DNA: TGTGCCAGCAGCTTCAGCGGGGGAACTGGAAACACCATATATTTT. Its protein is CASSFSGGTGNTIYF.

This clone showed up just once. The V and J genes are TRBV27 and TRBJ1-6; TRBD1 aligns across 7 bases. The CDR3 extends over 14 amino acids. The V and J ends lost 3 bases and 9 bases, in that order; junction bases with no gene match: 5. Germline lookup yields CDR1 MNHEY and CDR2 SMNVEV (reference sequence). The CDR3 nucleotides are TGTGCCAGCAGTTTCGGAGGGGGCACTTCACCCCTCCACTTT. It codes for CASSFGGGTSPLHF.

The CDR3 region is CASSPLRDRGLSSNQPQHF. The CDR3 nucleotides are TGTGCCAGCTCACCACTCCGGGACAGGGGGCTTTCCAGCAATCAGCCCCAGCATTTT. The chain recombines TRBV18 with TRBJ1-5; 12 bases align to TRBD1. The CDR3 is 19 residues long. Trimming at V came to 1 base and at J to 1 base, leaving 8 bases not matched to a gene. CDR1 KGHSH and CDR2 LQKENI come from the germline V gene.

The V and J genes are TRBV15 and TRBJ1-6; D gene ambiguous. The CDR3 is 15 amino acids. V lost 1 base, J lost 10 bases, and 14 bases lay in between. Germline assignment: CDR1 LNHNV and CDR2 YYDKDF (reference sequence). CDR3 protein: CATSRGSLEGSPLHF. CDR3 bases: TGTGCCACCAGCAGAGGGTCCCTCGAGGGATCACCCCTCCACTTT.